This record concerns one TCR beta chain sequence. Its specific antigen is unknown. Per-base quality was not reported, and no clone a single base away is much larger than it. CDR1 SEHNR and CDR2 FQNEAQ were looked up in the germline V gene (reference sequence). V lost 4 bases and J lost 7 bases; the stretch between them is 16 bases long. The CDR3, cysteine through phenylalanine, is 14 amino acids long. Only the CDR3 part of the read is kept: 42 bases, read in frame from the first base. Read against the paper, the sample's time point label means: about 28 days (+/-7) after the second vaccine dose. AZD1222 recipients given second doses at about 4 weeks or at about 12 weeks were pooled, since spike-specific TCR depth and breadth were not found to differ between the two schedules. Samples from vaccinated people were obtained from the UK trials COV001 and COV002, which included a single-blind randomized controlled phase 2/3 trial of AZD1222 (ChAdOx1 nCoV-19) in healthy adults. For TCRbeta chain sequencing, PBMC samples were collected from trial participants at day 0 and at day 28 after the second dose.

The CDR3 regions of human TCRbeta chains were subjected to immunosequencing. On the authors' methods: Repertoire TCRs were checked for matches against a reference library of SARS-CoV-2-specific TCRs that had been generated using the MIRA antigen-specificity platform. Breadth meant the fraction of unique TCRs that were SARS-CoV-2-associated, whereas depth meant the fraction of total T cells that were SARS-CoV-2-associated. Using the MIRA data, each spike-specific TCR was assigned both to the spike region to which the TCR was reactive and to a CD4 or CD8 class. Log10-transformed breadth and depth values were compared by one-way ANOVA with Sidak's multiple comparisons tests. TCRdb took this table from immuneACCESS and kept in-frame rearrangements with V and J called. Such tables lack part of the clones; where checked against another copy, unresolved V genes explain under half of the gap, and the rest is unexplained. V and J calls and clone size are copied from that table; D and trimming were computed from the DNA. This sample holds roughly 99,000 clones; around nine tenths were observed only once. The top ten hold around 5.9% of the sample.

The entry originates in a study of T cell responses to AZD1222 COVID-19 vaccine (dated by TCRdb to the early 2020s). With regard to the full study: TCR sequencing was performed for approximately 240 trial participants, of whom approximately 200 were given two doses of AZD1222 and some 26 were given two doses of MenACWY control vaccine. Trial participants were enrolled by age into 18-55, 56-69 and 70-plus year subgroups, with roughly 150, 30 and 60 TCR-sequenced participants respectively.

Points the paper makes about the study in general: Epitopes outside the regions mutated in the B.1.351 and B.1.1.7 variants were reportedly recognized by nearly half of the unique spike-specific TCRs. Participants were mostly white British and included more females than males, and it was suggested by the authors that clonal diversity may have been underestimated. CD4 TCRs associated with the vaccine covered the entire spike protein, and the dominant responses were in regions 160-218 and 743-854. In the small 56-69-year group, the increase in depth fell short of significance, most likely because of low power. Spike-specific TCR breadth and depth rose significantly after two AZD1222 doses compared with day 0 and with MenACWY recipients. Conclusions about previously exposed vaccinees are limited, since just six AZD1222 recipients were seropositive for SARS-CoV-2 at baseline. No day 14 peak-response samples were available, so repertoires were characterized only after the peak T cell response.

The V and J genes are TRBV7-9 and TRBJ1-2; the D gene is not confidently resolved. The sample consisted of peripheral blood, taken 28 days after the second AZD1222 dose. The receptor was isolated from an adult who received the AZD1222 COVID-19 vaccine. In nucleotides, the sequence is TGTGCCAGCAGCTCCCCGACCCTAGTGGGTGGCTACACCTTC. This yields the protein CASSSPTLVGGYTF.